This T cell receptor (beta chain) stems from a study of blood T cell repertoires in COVID-19. Study-level background: Both acute and convalescent COVID-19 samples were obtained from the United States, Italy and Spain.

Germline CDR1 reads SGHNT; CDR2 reads YYREEE (reference sequence). CDR3 length equals 16 residues. After removal of 2 bases from V and 0 bases from J, the junction contained 6 bases not matched to a gene. Profiling relied on immunoSEQ multiplex PCR, and the TCRdb table lists in-frame clones only, not all of them. This repertoire shows around 200,000 clones, around 75% found once; its top ten account for around 5.4%. The chain uses TRBV5-4 and TRBJ2-3, with 7 nucleotides matching TRBD1. Source material: peripheral blood. The clonotype was recovered from a human donor in a cohort sampled during active COVID-19. CDR3 sequence: CASSFPRQGSTDTQYF. The CDR3 bases are TGTGCCAGCAGCTTTCCCCGACAGGGAAGCACAGATACGCAGTATTTT.